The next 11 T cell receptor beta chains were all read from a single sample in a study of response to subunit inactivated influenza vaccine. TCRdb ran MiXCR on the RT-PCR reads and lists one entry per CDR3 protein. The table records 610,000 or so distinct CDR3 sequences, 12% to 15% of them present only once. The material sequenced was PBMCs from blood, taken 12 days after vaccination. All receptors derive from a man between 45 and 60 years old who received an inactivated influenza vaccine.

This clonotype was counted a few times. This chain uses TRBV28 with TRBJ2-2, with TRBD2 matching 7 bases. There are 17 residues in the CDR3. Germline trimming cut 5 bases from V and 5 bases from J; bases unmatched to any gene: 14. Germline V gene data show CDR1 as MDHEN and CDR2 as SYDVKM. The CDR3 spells CASSTREPAGVTGELFF. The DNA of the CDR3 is TGTGCCAGCAGTACAAGAGAGCCGGCGGGAGTGACCGGGGAGCTGTTTTTT.

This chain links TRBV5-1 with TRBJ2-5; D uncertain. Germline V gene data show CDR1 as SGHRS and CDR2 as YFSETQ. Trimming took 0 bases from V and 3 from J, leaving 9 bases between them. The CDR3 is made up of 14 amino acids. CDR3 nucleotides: TGCGCCAGCAGCTTGGCTGAATCCGAAGAGACCCAGTACTTC. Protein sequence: CASSLAESEETQYF.

This CDR3 is CASSPLPSGTGELFF. In nucleotides, the CDR3 is TGTGCCAGCAGTCCCCTTCCGTCGGGAACCGGGGAGCTGTTTTTT. The chain joins TRBV12-3 or TRBV12-4 to TRBJ2-2; possibly TRBD2 for D (5 bases). This CDR3 has 15 residues. V was clipped by 5 bases and J by 5 bases, with 15 bases between them.

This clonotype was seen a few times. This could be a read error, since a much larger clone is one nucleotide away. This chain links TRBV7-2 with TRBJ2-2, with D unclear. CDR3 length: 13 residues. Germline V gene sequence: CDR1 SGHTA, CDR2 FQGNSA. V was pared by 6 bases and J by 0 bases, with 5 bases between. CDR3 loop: CASRSANTGELFF. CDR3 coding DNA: TGTGCCAGCAGATCAGCGAACACCGGGGAGCTGTTTTTT.

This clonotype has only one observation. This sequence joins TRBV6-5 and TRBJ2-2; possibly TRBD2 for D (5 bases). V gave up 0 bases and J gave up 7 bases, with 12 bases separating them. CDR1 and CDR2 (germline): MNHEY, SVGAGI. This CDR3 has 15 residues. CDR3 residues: CASSYSMNGSGELFF. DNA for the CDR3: TGTGCCAGCAGTTACTCGATGAATGGGAGCGGGGAGCTGTTTTTT.

The CDR3 coding sequence is TGCGCCAGCAGCGGACAGGGGAATCACGAGCAGTACTTC. Translation gives CASSGQGNHEQYF. This sequence joins TRBV5-1 and TRBJ2-7; TRBD1 agrees at 9 bases. Germline CDR1 is SGHRS and CDR2 is YFSETQ. The CDR3 sequence is 13 residues long. The V gene end was trimmed by 4 bases and the J gene end by 5 bases; junction bases not matched to a gene: 4.

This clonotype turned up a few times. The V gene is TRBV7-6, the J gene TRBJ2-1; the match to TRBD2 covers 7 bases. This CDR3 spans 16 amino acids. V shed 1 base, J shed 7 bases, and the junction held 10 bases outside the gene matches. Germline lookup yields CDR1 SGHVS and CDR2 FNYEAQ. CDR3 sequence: CASSLGPAGQGNEQFF. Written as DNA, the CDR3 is TGTGCCAGCAGCTTAGGGCCAGCGGGGCAAGGGAATGAGCAGTTCTTC.

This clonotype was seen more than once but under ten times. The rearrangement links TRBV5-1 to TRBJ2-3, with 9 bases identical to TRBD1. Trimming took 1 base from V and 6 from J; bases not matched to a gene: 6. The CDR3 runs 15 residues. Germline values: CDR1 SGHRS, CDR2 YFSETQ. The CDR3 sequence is CASSLIAQGADTQYF. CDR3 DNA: TGCGCCAGCAGCTTGATAGCACAGGGGGCGGATACGCAGTATTTT.

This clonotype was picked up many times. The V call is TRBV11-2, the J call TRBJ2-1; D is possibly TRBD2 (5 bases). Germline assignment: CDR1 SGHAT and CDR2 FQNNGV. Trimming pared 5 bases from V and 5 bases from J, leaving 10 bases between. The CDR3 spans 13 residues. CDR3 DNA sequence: TGTGCCAGCAGCCCAACGACTAACAATGAGCAGTTCTTC. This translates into CASSPTTNNEQFF.

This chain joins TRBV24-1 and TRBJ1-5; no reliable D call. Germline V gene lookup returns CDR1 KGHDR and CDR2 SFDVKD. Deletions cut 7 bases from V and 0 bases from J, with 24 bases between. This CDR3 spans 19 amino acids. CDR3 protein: CATRPESRPKEYSNQPQHF. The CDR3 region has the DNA TGTGCCACCAGGCCCGAATCTAGACCGAAGGAATATAGCAATCAGCCCCAGCATTTT.

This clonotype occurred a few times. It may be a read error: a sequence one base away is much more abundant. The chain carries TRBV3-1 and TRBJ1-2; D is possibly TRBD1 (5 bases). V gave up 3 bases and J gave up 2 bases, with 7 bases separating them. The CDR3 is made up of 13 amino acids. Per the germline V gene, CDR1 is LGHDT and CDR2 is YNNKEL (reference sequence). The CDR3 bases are TGTGCCAGCAGCCACCAGGGAAACTATGGCTACACCTTC. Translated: CASSHQGNYGYTF.